Listed below are T cell receptor beta chains from one sample, sequenced in a study of control samples from healthy donors and cancer patients. The repertoire was sequenced with immunoSEQ multiplex PCR; TCRdb's copy has only in-frame clones and lacks some. The sample includes more than 70,000 clones, nearly 90% of them seen just once. Sequenced sample: PBMCs. The receptors were sampled from a man aged 60-69 years with lung cancer. The CDR3 runs from the conserved cysteine through the conserved F or W. Fields, in order: D gene, clone size, J gene, V gene, CDR3 DNA, CDR3 protein. A D gene is named only where the DNA matches it firmly. Clone size is stated in some rows and not others, as once, few, many or a class when expanded.

- | - | TRBJ1-3 | TRBV7-9 | TGTGCCAGCAGCTCAGAGGGAAACACCATATATTTT | CASSSEGNTIYF
TRBD1 | - | TRBJ2-7 | TRBV6-5 | TGTGCCAGCCACATGAGACAGGGATCCTACGAGCAGTACTTC | CASHMRQGSYEQYF
- | - | TRBJ2-1 | TRBV6-5 | TGTGCCAGCACTGGACAGACCAATGAGCAGTTCTTC | CASTGQTNEQFF
TRBD1 | - | TRBJ1-1 | TRBV3-1/TRBV3-2 | TGTGCCAGCAGCCAACCGGACAGGGTTTCTGAAGCTTTCTTT | CASSQPDRVSEAFF
- | - | TRBJ2-1 | TRBV5-1 | TGCGCCAGCAGCGGATATAGCGGAAAATCATACAATGAGCAGTTCTTC | CASSGYSGKSYNEQFF
TRBD1 | - | TRBJ1-6 | TRBV29-1 | TGCAGCGTTGCGATTGACAGGGACCCTGTCACGGCCCTCCACTTT | CSVAIDRDPVTALHF
- | - | TRBJ1-4 | TRBV6-1 | TGTGCCAGCAGTGAAGGGGGGGCAGGCGAAAAACTGTTTTTT | CASSEGGAGEKLFF
TRBD2 | - | TRBJ2-1 | TRBV7-9 | TGTGCCAGCAGCTTAGTAGCGGGGGTTAATGAGCAGTTCTTC | CASSLVAGVNEQFF
TRBD1 | - | TRBJ2-1 | TRBV5-4 | TGTGCCAGCAGCTCGGCAGGGGGACCAAGTGGGGAGCAGTTCTTC | CASSSAGGPSGEQFF
- | - | TRBJ1-1 | TRBV7-2 | TGTGCCAGCAGCTTTCAGTCTAACACTGAAGCTTTCTTT | CASSFQSNTEAFF
- | - | TRBJ1-2 | TRBV3-1/TRBV3-2 | TGTGCCAGCAGCCGATCGAATGGGGGGAAATACTATGGCTACACCTTC | CASSRSNGGKYYGYTF
TRBD2 | - | TRBJ2-1 | TRBV27 | TGTGCCAGCACCGGGGGGGTATCTAGAAATGAGCAGTTCTTC | CASTGGVSRNEQFF
- | - | TRBJ1-5 | TRBV11-1 | TGTGCCAGCAGCTTAGGGTACAATCAGCCCCAGCATTTT | CASSLGYNQPQHF
- | - | TRBJ1-1 | TRBV24-1 | TGTGCCACCAGTGAAAATTCTGCGGGAAGGACTGAAGCTTTCTTT | CATSENSAGRTEAFF
- | - | TRBJ1-1 | TRBV5-1 | TGCGCCAGCAGCTTTGGACAGCCTGGGGTGAACACTGAAGCTTTCTTT | CASSFGQPGVNTEAFF
TRBD1 | - | TRBJ2-4 | TRBV30 | TGTGCCTTGACAGGGAGCAAAAACATTCAGTACTTC | CALTGSKNIQYF
TRBD1 | once | TRBJ2-4 | TRBV9 | TGTGCCAGCAGTGGTGATACTGGACAGGGGGTCATTCAGTACTTC | CASSGDTGQGVIQYF
- | - | TRBJ1-5 | TRBV12-5 | TGTGCTAGTGGTTTGGTCCCGGGGCATAATCAGCCCCAGCATTTT | CASGLVPGHNQPQHF
- | once | TRBJ1-6 | TRBV7-3 | TGTGCCAGCAGCCTGCAGGGCTATAATTCACCCCTCCACTTT | CASSLQGYNSPLHF
TRBD1 | - | TRBJ1-2 | TRBV25-1 | TGTGCCAGCAGTAGGGAGGGGGCAGGGGATGGCTACACCTTC | CASSREGAGDGYTF
TRBD2 | once | TRBJ2-5 | TRBV5-1 | TGCGCCAGCAGCTTGGAAAGTAGTAGCGGGGGCCGAGAAGAGACCCAGTACTTC | CASSLESSSGGREETQYF
- | once | TRBJ2-7 | TRBV4-2 | TGTGCCAGCAGCCAAGAGTCGGGTCGAGGGTCCTCCTACGAGCAGTACTTC | CASSQESGRGSSYEQYF
- | - | TRBJ1-3 | TRBV7-9 | TGTGCCAGCAGCTTCCCTGGAAACACCATATATTTT | CASSFPGNTIYF
TRBD1 | once | TRBJ1-2 | TRBV5-5 | TGTGCCAGCAGCCCGTGGACAGGGGGAGACTATGGCTACACCTTC | CASSPWTGGDYGYTF
- | - | TRBJ2-7 | TRBV15 | TGTGCCACCAGCAGAGAATCGGACAGCTCCCCCTACGAGCAGTACTTC | CATSRESDSSPYEQYF
- | - | TRBJ1-1 | TRBV6-5 | TGTGCCAGCAGCTCCTACTGGACGGAGAACACTGAAGCTTTCTTT | CASSSYWTENTEAFF
- | once | TRBJ2-1 | TRBV30 | TGTGCCTGGAGCGCCTGGGGTAAGGCTTCGGCCTACAATGAGCAGTTCTTC | CAWSAWGKASAYNEQFF
- | - | TRBJ2-2 | TRBV7-2 | TGTGCCAGCAGCTTCAGGCCCGCGAACACCGGGGAGCTGTTTTTT | CASSFRPANTGELFF
TRBD1 | few | TRBJ1-5 | TRBV2 | TGTGCCAGCCAAGCAGGGGGAAACAATCAGCCCCAGCATTTT | CASQAGGNNQPQHF
TRBD2 | few | TRBJ2-1 | TRBV15 | TGTGCCACCAGGGCTAGCGGGGGGGTAAGGATGAATGAGCAGTTCTTC | CATRASGGVRMNEQFF
- | few | TRBJ1-1 | TRBV12-3/TRBV12-4 | TGTGCCAGCAGTCGACAGTACACTGAAGCTTTCTTT | CASSRQYTEAFF
- | once | TRBJ1-4 | TRBV5-6 | TGTGCCAGCAGCTTGCTTGGGACCTCGAGGGGAAGTGAAAAACTGTTTTTT | CASSLLGTSRGSEKLFF
- | - | TRBJ2-5 | TRBV24-1 | TGTGCCACCAGTGACCCGACAGGATTCCAAGGGACCCAGTACTTC | CATSDPTGFQGTQYF